Reported below is one TCR beta chain. Its specificity is not known. This sample is part of a study of cytomegalovirus exposure and HLA in healthy donors. J gave up 0 bases and V 3 bases, and 0 bases lay outside the gene matches. Per germline, CDR1 SGDLS and CDR2 YYNGEE. This CDR3 has 14 residues. Primers: 60 Vbeta forward and 13 Jbeta reverse. The assay was immunoSEQ multiplex PCR, and TCRdb's table has in-frame clones only and misses some. The sample includes under 150,000 clones, about 79% seen only once; the top ten take around 2.4%. Each of the donors was a healthy bone marrow donor. Study-level results: Analysis was carried out at a later point, and it linked a missense DCLRE1C variant to TCR beta V- and J-gene trimming. Serostatus for CMV was the only available immune exposure information. Fewer N-insertions (relative to the 666-donor mean) were reportedly seen in an Asian-associated ancestry cluster in a later analysis.

The clonotype originates from a male donor in good health and CMV-seronegative. The V and J genes are TRBV9 and TRBJ2-5; 9 bases are shared with TRBD2. Sequencing was performed on PBMCs. Here the CDR3 reads CASSGLADQETQYF. In DNA form, the CDR3 reads TGTGCCAGCAGCGGACTAGCGGACCAAGAGACCCAGTACTTC.